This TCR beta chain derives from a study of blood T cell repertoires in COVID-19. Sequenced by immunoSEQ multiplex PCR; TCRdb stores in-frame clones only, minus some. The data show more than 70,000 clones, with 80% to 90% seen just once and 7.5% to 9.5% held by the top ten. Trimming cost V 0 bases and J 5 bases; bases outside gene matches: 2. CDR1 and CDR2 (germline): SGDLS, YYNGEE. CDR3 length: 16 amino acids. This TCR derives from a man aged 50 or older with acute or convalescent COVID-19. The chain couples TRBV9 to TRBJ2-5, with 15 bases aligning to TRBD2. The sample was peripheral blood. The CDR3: CASSVGGTSGGETQYF. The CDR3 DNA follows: TGTGCCAGCAGCGTAGGAGGGACTAGCGGGGGGGAGACCCAGTACTTC.